The 18 T cell receptor beta chains below were found in one sample sequenced in a study of blood T cell repertoires in COVID-19. Assay used: immunoSEQ multiplex PCR; TCRdb lists only in-frame clones, some missing. Of around 190,000 clones listed, about 88% are singletons. The sample comprised PBMCs or T cells enriched from blood (not recorded which). Source of these receptors: a woman aged 35 to 49 in a cohort exposed to, infected with or recovered from COVID-19 (not recorded which).

V usage is TRBV11-2 and J usage is TRBJ1-1, with D possibly matching TRBD1 (5 bases). The length of the CDR3 is 13 residues. The V end lost 5 bases, the J end lost 10 bases, and 17 bases lay between the germline ends. The germline CDR1 and CDR2 sequences are SGHAT and FQNNGV. This CDR3 is CASSVAGGRVAFF. The CDR3 coding sequence is TGTGCCAGCAGCGTCGCCGGGGGTCGGGTAGCTTTCTTT.

The gene calls are TRBV5-6 and TRBJ1-5; D may be TRBD1 (6 bases). V was trimmed by 4 bases and J by 6 bases, leaving 11 bases between them. The CDR3 has 13 residues. Germline CDR1 is SGHDT and CDR2 is YYEEEE. The CDR3 reads CASSGRGFQPQHF. For the CDR3, the DNA is TGTGCCAGCAGCGGGAGGGGGTTTCAGCCCCAGCATTTT.

The rearrangement links TRBV6-5 to TRBJ1-1, with 11 positions matching TRBD1. Germline V lookup: CDR1 MNHEY, CDR2 SVGAGI. The CDR3 runs 15 residues. Trimming removed 0 bases from V and 7 bases from J; junction bases left unmatched: 4. The CDR3, as DNA: TGTGCCAGCAGTTACTCGGACAGGGGGCGAGGTGAAGCTTTCTTT. Translated: CASSYSDRGRGEAFF.

V is TRBV3-1 (or the pseudogene TRBV3-2) and J is TRBJ1-2; 7 bases fit TRBD1. J lost 0 bases, V lost 3 bases, and 4 bases had no gene match. There are 15 residues in the CDR3. CDR1 LGHDT and CDR2 YNNKEL come from the germline V gene (reference sequence). The CDR3 region is CASSHPDRANYGYTF. The CDR3 coding sequence is TGTGCCAGCAGCCACCCCGACAGGGCTAACTATGGCTACACCTTC.

The V call is TRBV19, the J call TRBJ1-2; D remains unclear. The CDR3 covers 16 residues. Trimming pared 0 bases from V and 4 bases from J, leaving 15 bases between. Germline V gene sequence: CDR1 LNHDA, CDR2 SQIVND (reference sequence). CDR3 residues: CASSIDSSPRGYGYTF. The CDR3 nucleotides read TGTGCCAGTAGTATAGATTCCAGCCCCCGGGGCTATGGCTACACCTTC.

The J gene is TRBJ1-6, the V gene TRBV28; 8 nucleotides line up with TRBD1. CDR1 is MDHEN and CDR2 is SYDVKM in the germline V gene. The CDR3 consists of 14 residues. The V segment lost 5 bases and the J segment 10 bases; nucleotides outside the gene matches: 7. DNA for the CDR3: TGTGCCAGCAGTCCTGACAGGGGTTACTCACCCCTCCACTTT. It yields the protein CASSPDRGYSPLHF.

V gene TRBV4-3 combines with J gene TRBJ2-5; 10 positions match TRBD1. The ends lost 1 base at V and 8 bases at J; junction bases unmatched: 7. Germline V gene sequence: CDR1 LGHNA, CDR2 YSLEER. The CDR3 runs 15 residues. The CDR3 protein is CASSQGSGTGATQYF. CDR3 DNA sequence: TGCGCCAGCAGCCAAGGGAGTGGGACAGGGGCCACCCAGTACTTC.

The chain carries TRBV3-1 (or the pseudogene TRBV3-2) and TRBJ1-2, with TRBD1 identical over 9 bases. CDR3 length: 13 amino acids. Germline V gives CDR1 LGHDT, CDR2 YNNKEL (reference sequence). Germline trimming cut 6 bases from V and 9 bases from J; bases unmatched to any gene: 8. CDR3 DNA: TGTGCCAGCAGTCCCGACAGGGGGAGGAGCTACACCTTC. Protein sequence: CASSPDRGRSYTF.

The V gene is TRBV13, the J gene TRBJ2-5; 8 bases map to TRBD1. The CDR3 is made up of 14 amino acids. With 4 bases clipped from V and 5 bases from J, the junction kept 6 bases outside the gene matches. CDR1 and CDR2 from the germline V gene are PRHDT and FYEKMQ (reference sequence). This chain's CDR3 is CASSSRQGKETQYF. The CDR3 nucleotides read TGTGCCAGCAGCTCAAGACAGGGGAAGGAGACCCAGTACTTC.

As DNA, the CDR3 is TGTGCCAGCAGCTTGGAGCGGTACAATGAGCAGTTCTTC. This sequence encodes CASSLERYNEQFF. The rearrangement uses TRBV11-2 and TRBJ2-1, with a tentative D call TRBD2 (5 bases). This CDR3 region has 13 residues. Per the germline V gene, CDR1 is SGHAT and CDR2 is FQNNGV. V lost 3 bases to trimming and J lost 4 bases, with 7 bases between them.

The chain employs TRBV9 and TRBJ1-6; 7 bases are a match to TRBD1. The germline V gene encodes CDR1 SGDLS and CDR2 YYNGEE. V lost 3 bases and J lost 0; bases outside the gene matches: 6. The CDR3 is made up of 17 amino acids. DNA for the CDR3: TGTGCCAGCAGCGAGACAGGGTTAGTCTCCTATAATTCACCCCTCCACTTT. Its translation is CASSETGLVSYNSPLHF.

The genes are TRBV2 and TRBJ1-5, with 8 bases aligning to TRBD1. CDR1 and CDR2 from the germline V gene are SNHLY and FYNNEI. V was clipped by 2 bases and J by 4 bases; unmatched bases: 19. CDR3 length equals 20 residues. In nucleotides, the CDR3 is TGTGCCAGCAGTGAACCATGGACAGGGCAGGGCCTTAGATCGAATCAGCCCCAGCATTTT. It codes for CASSEPWTGQGLRSNQPQHF. Full variable domain (missing parts from reference TRBV2 and TRBJ1-5): EPEVTQTPSHQVTQMGQEVILRCVPISNHLYFYWYRQILGQKVEFLVSFYNNEISEKSEIFDDQFSVERPDGSNFTLKIRSTKLEDSAMYFCASSEPWTGQGLRSNQPQHFGDGTRLSIL.

In its sample, this clone was seen once. The chain combines TRBV4-1 with TRBJ2-7, with 7 bases identical to TRBD1. Per the germline V gene, CDR1 is MGHRA and CDR2 is YSYEKL. The CDR3 is made up of 15 amino acids. With 3 bases clipped from V and 1 base from J, the junction kept 6 bases outside the gene matches. CDR3 region: CASSHRDSGSYEQYF. The CDR3 DNA reads as TGCGCCAGCAGCCACCGGGACAGCGGTTCCTACGAGCAGTACTTC.

The chain has TRBV27 and TRBJ2-1; TRBD2 agrees at 11 bases. Germline CDR1 MNHEY, CDR2 SMNVEV (reference sequence). V shed 5 bases and J 4 bases; nucleotides not matched to a gene: 4. The CDR3 runs 15 residues. In nucleotides, the CDR3 is TGTGCCAGCAGTGGACTAGCGGGTTCTTACAATGAGCAGTTCTTC. Translation gives CASSGLAGSYNEQFF.

Here the CDR3 DNA reads TGTGCCAGAAGCTTGGTTTGTCCCAGATTCAATCAGCCCCAGCATTTT. Protein: CARSLVCPRFNQPQHF. This chain uses TRBV5-3 with TRBJ1-5, with D hard to call. TRBV5-3 is filed as an ORF, its function uncertain. Trimming took off 0 bases at V and 3 bases at J, with 13 bases between the two ends. The CDR3 is 16 residues long.

The chain couples TRBV5-1 to TRBJ1-5; D is uncertain. Between the trimmed V and J ends, which lost 4 bases and 3 bases, there was a span of 11 bases. The CDR3 runs 14 residues. Germline CDR1 and CDR2: SGHRS and YFSETQ. This CDR3 is CASSPRPNNQPQHF. The CDR3 region has the DNA TGCGCCAGCAGCCCTAGACCTAACAATCAGCCCCAGCATTTT.

The V and J genes are TRBV12-5 and TRBJ1-1, with 8 bases identical to TRBD1. The V gene end was trimmed by 6 bases and the J gene end by 3 bases; junction bases not matched to a gene: 6. Germline V gene sequence: CDR1 LGHNT, CDR2 FRNRAP. This CDR3 has 14 residues. The CDR3 coding sequence is TGTGCTAGTGGACGACAGGGGACGGACACTGAAGCTTTCTTT. It encodes CASGRQGTDTEAFF.

This clone was counted a few times. The gene calls are TRBV28 and TRBJ1-5, with D possibly matching TRBD1 (6 bases). V lost 5 bases and J lost 7, with 21 bases in between. The CDR3 is 16 residues long. Germline-derived CDR1 and CDR2 are MDHEN and SYDVKM. In DNA, the CDR3 is TGTGCCAGCAGTCGCCTTAACAGGGCTTTCAACCAGCCCCAGCATTTT. This encodes CASSRLNRAFNQPQHF. Complete variable domain (other parts from reference TRBV28 and TRBJ1-5): DVKVTQSSRYLVKRTGEKVFLECVQDMDHENMFWYRQDPGLGLRLIYFSYDVKMKEKGDIPEGYSVSREKKERFSLILESASTNQTSMYLCASSRLNRAFNQPQHFGDGTRLSIL.